This T cell receptor (beta chain) was captured in a study of T cells in Graves' hyperthyroidism and ophthalmopathy. Patients counted as stable if ophthalmopathy did not develop within 18 months. Amplified TCR beta CDR3 regions came from RNA transcripts. HTBI primers drove first-round RT-PCR of the TCR CDR3. TCRdb reprocessed the multiplex PCR reads with MiXCR, giving one entry per CDR3 protein. Counted here are under 350,000 distinct CDR3 sequences, 15% to 20% occurring once; the ten biggest clones make up around 54%. Germline loops: CDR1 MNHEY, CDR2 SVGEGT. CDR3 length: 15 amino acids. V trimming: 2 bases; J trimming: 5 bases; junction bases outside the gene matches: 5.

The sample was blood. The source is a woman aged 45-60 years with Graves' hyperthyroidism. The V call is TRBV6-2 or TRBV6-3, the J call TRBJ1-5, with 8 bases matching TRBD1. CDR3 protein: CASSYNDRGYQPQHF. In DNA form, the CDR3 reads TGTGCCAGCAGTTACAACGACAGGGGATATCAGCCCCAGCATTTT.